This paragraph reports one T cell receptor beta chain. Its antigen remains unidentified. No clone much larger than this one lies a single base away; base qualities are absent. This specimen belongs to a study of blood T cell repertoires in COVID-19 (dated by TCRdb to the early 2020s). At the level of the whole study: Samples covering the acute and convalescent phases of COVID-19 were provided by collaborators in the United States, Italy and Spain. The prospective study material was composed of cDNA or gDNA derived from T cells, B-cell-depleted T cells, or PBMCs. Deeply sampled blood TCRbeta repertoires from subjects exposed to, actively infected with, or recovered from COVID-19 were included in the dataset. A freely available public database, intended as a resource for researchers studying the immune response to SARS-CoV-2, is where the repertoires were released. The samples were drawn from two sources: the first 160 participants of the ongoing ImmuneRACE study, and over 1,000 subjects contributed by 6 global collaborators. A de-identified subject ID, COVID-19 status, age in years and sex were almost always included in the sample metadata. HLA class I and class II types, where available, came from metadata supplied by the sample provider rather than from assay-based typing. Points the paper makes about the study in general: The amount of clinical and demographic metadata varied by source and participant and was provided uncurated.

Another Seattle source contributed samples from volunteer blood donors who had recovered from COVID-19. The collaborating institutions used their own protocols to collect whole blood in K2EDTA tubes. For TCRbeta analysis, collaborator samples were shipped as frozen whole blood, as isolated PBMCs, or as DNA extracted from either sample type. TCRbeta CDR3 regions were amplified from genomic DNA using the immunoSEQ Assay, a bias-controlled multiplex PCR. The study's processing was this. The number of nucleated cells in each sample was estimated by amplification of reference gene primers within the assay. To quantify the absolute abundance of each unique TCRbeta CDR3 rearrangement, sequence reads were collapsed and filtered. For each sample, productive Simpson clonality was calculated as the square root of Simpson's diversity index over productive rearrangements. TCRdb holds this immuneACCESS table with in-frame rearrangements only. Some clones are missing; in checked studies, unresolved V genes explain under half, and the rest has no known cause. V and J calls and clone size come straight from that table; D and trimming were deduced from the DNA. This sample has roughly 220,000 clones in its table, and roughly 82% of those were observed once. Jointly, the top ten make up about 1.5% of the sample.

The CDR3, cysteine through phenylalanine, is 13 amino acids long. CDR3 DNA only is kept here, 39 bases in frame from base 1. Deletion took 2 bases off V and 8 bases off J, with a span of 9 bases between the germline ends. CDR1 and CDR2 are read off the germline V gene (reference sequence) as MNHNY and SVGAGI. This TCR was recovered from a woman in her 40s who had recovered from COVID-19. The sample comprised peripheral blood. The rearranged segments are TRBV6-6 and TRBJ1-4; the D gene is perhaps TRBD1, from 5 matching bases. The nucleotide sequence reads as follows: TGTGCCAGCAGTTACCGACAGTTAGAAAAACTGTTTTTT. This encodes CASSYRQLEKLFF.